Below, 15 T cell receptor beta chains from the same sample are listed, as sequenced in a study of blood T cells in healthy people across ages (dated by TCRdb to between 2014 and 2016). To prepare the library, 5' RACE was applied. Sequencing relied on an Illumina HiSeq 2500. A second roughly 6 to 11 cycle PCR used a sample-barcoded 5' primer and a J-beta primer mix. TCRdb reanalyzed the raw reads on its own, using fastp at Q25 for trimming and MiXCR for clone calling, and kept in-frame beta chains. Every CDR3 protein is listed once, alongside the most common genes and DNA of its rows. The sample data list 780,000 or so distinct CDR3 sequences, and around 50% of these were observed just once. Of the sample, 20% to 30% is held by the ten largest clones. The sequenced sample was blood. All receptors come from a man aged 40-50 years in good health.

This clonotype has only a few counts. The genes are TRBV27 and TRBJ2-7; D is tentatively TRBD1 or TRBD2 (5 bases each). The CDR3 loop spans 16 amino acids. CDR1 and CDR2 (germline): MNHEY, SMNVEV (reference sequence). V lost 5 bases to trimming and J lost 2 bases, with 19 bases between them. CDR3 region: CASSTHPGMGAYEQYF. DNA for the CDR3: TGTGCCAGCAGTACGCACCCAGGTATGGGGGCCTACGAGCAGTACTTC.

As concerns this clonotype: At one boundary the junction diverges from the germline segment, which might be a read error. The chain carries TRBV7-2 and TRBJ2-4, with 9 nucleotides matching TRBD2. Per the germline V gene, CDR1 is SGHTA and CDR2 is FQGNSA. The CDR3 is 17 amino acids. The CDR3 nucleotides are TGTGTCAGCAGCTTAGAGGCTAGCGGGAATGCCGGAAACATTCAGTACTTC. Amino acid sequence: CVSSLEASGNAGNIQYF.

The J gene is TRBJ2-3, the V gene TRBV7-2; 8 bases are shared with TRBD2. The CDR3 loop spans 15 amino acids. V gave up 3 bases and J gave up 5 bases; unmatched junction bases: 7. The germline V gene encodes CDR1 SGHTA and CDR2 FQGNSA. The CDR3 is CASSFAGGGIDTQYF. CDR3 in DNA: TGTGCCAGCAGCTTCGCGGGGGGCGGCATAGATACGCAGTATTTT.

The CDR3 bases are TGTGCCAGCAGCTTAGGAGGATCTGGACGGAAAAACGACGGGCAGTACTTC. Translation gives CASSLGGSGRKNDGQYF. This chain uses TRBV7-2 with TRBJ2-5, with D uncertain. Trimming took off 1 base at V and 11 bases at J, with 26 bases between the two ends. Per the germline V gene, CDR1 is SGHTA and CDR2 is FQGNSA. This CDR3 contains 17 residues.

This sequence joins TRBV7-2 and TRBJ1-2; D gene ambiguous. The CDR3 is 16 residues long. Germline-derived CDR1 and CDR2 are SGHTA and FQGNSA. With 1 base removed from V and 2 bases from J, the gap between germline ends came to 14 bases. As DNA, the CDR3 is TGTGCCAGCAGCTTAGTATCGACGGGGTTGAACTATGGCTACACCTTC. Translating gives CASSLVSTGLNYGYTF.

The table lists this clonotype with a few counts. This CDR3 reads CASSLPSLTGGSGTEAFF. In nucleotides, the CDR3 is TGTGCCAGCAGTTTGCCTTCTCTCACAGGGGGCTCGGGCACTGAAGCTTTCTTT. The chain uses TRBV28 and TRBJ1-1, with TRBD1 matching over 9 bases. V shed 3 bases and J 4 bases; nucleotides not matched to a gene: 15. In germline, CDR1 is MDHEN, CDR2 SYDVKM. This CDR3 comprises 18 residues. The variable domain in full, completed from reference TRBV28 and TRBJ1-1, reads DVKVTQSSRYLVKRTGEKVFLECVQDMDHENMFWYRQDPGLGLRLIYFSYDVKMKEKGDIPEGYSVSREKKERFSLILESASTNQTSMYLCASSLPSLTGGSGTEAFFGQGTRLTVV.

The rearrangement uses TRBV28 and TRBJ1-2, with D perhaps matching TRBD1 (5 bases). Trimming removed 8 bases from V and 0 bases from J, with 10 bases in between. This CDR3 spans 13 amino acids. Germline CDR1 is MDHEN and CDR2 is SYDVKM. CDR3 region: CASFGGANYGYTF. Here the CDR3 DNA reads TGTGCCAGCTTCGGGGGAGCTAACTATGGCTACACCTTC.

The chain is built from TRBV20-1 and TRBJ2-3; D not certain. There are 12 residues in the CDR3. The germline CDR1 and CDR2 sequences are DFQATT and SNEGSKA (reference sequence). Trimming removed 3 bases at V and 2 bases at J, with 6 bases between. Written as DNA, the CDR3 is TGCAGTGCTAGGTCTAACACAGATACGCAGTATTTT. Its protein is CSARSNTDTQYF.

The V gene is TRBV10-3, the J gene TRBJ1-2; D perhaps matches TRBD1 (5 bases). CDR1 ENHRY and CDR2 SYGVKD come from the germline V gene. The V and J ends lost 4 bases and 6 bases respectively, with 12 bases between them. This CDR3 has 13 residues. The DNA of the CDR3 is TGTGCCATCAGTGGTGTCAGGGAAAATGGCTACACCTTC. Translating gives CAISGVRENGYTF.

This clonotype showed up just a few times. J is TRBJ1-6 and V is TRBV6-2 or TRBV6-3; TRBD1 matches at 7 bases. CDR1 and CDR2 (germline): MNHEY, SVGEGT. The CDR3 covers 14 residues. With 6 bases clipped from V and 5 bases from J, the junction kept 4 bases outside the gene matches. CDR3 sequence: CASRPGQHNSPLHF. In DNA, the CDR3 is TGTGCCAGCAGACCGGGACAGCATAATTCACCCCTCCACTTT.

A remark on this clonotype: This may be a read error, as it is one base from a much larger clone. The genes are TRBV29-1 and TRBJ2-1; 10 nucleotides align to TRBD1. The V gene's germline CDR1 is SQVTM and CDR2 ANQGSEA. V trimming: 7 bases; J trimming: 5 bases; junction bases outside the gene matches: 2. This CDR3 contains 12 residues. The CDR3: CSAGTGDNEQFF. The CDR3 DNA sequence: TGCAGCGCCGGGACAGGGGACAATGAGCAGTTCTTC.

The rearrangement uses TRBV5-1 and TRBJ2-7; 7 nucleotides line up with TRBD2. The CDR3 has 14 residues. The germline gives CDR1 SGHRS, CDR2 YFSETQ. Losses at the gene ends were 7 bases for V and 5 bases for J; bases not matched to a gene: 12. CDR3 residues: CASGDYSGGNEQYF. The CDR3 coding sequence is TGCGCCAGCGGAGATTATTCGGGGGGTAACGAGCAGTACTTC. Complete variable domain (other parts from reference TRBV5-1 and TRBJ2-7): KAGVTQTPRYLIKTRGQQVTLSCSPISGHRSVSWYQQTPGQGLQFLFEYFSETQRNKGNFPGRFSGRQFSNSRSEMNVSTLELGDSALYLCASGDYSGGNEQYFGPGTRLTVT.

This sequence joins TRBV20-1 and TRBJ2-7; 9 bases are shared with TRBD1. The assigned J gene may be wrong: the sequence end matches TRBJ2-4 better. This CDR3 has 15 amino acids. Germline CDR1 DFQATT, CDR2 SNEGSKA (reference sequence). CDR3 bases: TGCAGTGCTAGAGCCCCCGGGACAGGGAAAAACATTCAGTACTTC. Translated, it gives CSARAPGTGKNIQYF.

V and J are TRBV29-1 and TRBJ2-7; 8 nucleotides line up with TRBD1. V lost 6 bases to trimming and J lost 5 bases; unmatched junction nucleotides: 6. Per germline, CDR1 SQVTM and CDR2 ANQGSEA. CDR3 length: 12 residues. The CDR3 spells CSVRTGLHEQYF. The CDR3 nucleotides are TGCAGCGTCCGGACAGGGTTGCACGAGCAGTACTTC.

This rearrangement joins TRBV11-3 to TRBJ1-3; D is unclear. This CDR3 comprises 16 residues. Germline V gene sequence: CDR1 SGHNT, CDR2 YENEEA. With 1 base removed from V and 4 bases from J, the gap between germline ends came to 14 bases. The CDR3: CASSLGAGEGGNTIYF. The CDR3 region has the DNA TGTGCCAGCAGCTTAGGGGCAGGCGAAGGAGGAAACACCATATATTTT.